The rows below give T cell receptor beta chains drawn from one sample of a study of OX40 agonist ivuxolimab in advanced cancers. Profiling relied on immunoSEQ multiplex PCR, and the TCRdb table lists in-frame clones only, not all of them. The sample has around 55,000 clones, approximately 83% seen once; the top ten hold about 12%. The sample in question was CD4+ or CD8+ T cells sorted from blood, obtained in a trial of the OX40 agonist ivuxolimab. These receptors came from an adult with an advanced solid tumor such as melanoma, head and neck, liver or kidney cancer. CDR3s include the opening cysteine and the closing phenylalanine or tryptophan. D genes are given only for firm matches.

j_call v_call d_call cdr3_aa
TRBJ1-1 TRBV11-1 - CASSPTANTEAFF
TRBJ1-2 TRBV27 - CASTRGGAGGYTF
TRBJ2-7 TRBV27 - CASSTWQRGEQYF
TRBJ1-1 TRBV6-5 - CASTSGALRAFF
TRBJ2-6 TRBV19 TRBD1 CASTPDRAGANVLTF
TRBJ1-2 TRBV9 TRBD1 CASSVNRGRGYTF
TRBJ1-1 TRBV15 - CATSRGSAAEAFF
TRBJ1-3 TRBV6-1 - CASRVANTIYF
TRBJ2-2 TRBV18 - CASSPLTRTDSGELFF
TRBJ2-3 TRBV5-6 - CASSSQGTDTQYF
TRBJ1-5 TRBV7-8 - CASSWDTRPQHF
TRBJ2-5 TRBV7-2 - CASSPLGAGILETQYF
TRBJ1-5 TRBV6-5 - CASSYSLDSDQPQHF
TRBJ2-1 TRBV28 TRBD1 CASLRDSRNEQFF
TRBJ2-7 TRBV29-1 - CSVLVGGSYEQYF
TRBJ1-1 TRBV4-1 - CASSQDHWTLNTEAFF
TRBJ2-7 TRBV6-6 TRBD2 CASSPSIGRDEQYF
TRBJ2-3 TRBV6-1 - CASSEWSGGAGDTQYF
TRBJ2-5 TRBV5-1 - CASSLVVGQQETQYF
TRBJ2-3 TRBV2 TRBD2 CASSDLAGSTDTQYF
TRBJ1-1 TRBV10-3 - CAISDPGGWNEAFF
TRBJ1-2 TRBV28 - CASTQSTFYGYTF
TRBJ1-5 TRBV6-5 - CASSYSRGRNQPQHF
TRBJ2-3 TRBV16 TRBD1 CASSQDRGARDTQYF
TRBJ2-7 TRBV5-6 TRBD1 CASSLVGTGTYEQYF
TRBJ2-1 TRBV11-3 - CASSPSPGTESYNEQFF
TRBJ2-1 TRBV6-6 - CASRGLREQFF
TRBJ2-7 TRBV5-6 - CASSLAGTLTNEQYF
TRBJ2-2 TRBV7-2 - CASSPRLNTGELFF
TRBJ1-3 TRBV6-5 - CASSYRASSSGNTIYF
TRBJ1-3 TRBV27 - CASSLTGSSGNTIYF
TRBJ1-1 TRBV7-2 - CASSSRSGGGPEAFF